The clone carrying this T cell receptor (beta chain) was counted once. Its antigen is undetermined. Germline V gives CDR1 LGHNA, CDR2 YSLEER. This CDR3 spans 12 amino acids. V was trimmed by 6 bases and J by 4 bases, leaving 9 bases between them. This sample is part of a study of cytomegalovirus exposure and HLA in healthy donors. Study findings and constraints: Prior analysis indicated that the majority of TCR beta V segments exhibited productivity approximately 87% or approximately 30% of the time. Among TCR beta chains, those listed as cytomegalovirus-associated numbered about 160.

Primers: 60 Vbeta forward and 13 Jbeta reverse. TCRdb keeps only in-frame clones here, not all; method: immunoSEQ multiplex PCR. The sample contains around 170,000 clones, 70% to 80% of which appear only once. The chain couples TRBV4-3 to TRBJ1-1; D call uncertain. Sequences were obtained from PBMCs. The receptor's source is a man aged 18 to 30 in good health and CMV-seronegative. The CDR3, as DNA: TGCGCCAGCAGGCGGACTGGCACTGAAGCTTTCTTT. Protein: CASRRTGTEAFF.